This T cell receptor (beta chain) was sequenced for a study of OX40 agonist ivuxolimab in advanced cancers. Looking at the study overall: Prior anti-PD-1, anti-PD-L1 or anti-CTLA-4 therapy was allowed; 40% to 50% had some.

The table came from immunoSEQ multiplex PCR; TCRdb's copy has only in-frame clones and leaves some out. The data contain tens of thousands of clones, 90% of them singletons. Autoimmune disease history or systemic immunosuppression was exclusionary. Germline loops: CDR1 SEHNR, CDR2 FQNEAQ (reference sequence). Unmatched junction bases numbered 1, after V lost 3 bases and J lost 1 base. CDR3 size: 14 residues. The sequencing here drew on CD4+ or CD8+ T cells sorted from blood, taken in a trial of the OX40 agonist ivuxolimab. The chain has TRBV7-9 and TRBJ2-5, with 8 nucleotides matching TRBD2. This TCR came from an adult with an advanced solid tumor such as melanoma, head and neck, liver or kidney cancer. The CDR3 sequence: CASSFSGTQETQYF. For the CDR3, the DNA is TGTGCCAGCAGCTTTAGCGGGACCCAAGAGACCCAGTACTTC.